This T cell receptor beta chain was documented in a study of response to subunit inactivated influenza vaccine. Study results and caveats: Each seasonal flu vaccination may recruit only limited new T cells, authors suggested.

With regard to this clonotype: The antigen is undetermined.

TCRdb itself ran the RT-PCR reads through MiXCR, one entry per CDR3 protein. The table records about half a million distinct CDR3 sequences, around 9.9% of them present only once. Trimming left V 1 base short and J 8 bases short, with 8 bases between. The CDR3 runs 12 residues. Germline V gene lookup returns CDR1 SGHAT and CDR2 FQNNGV. The origin of this receptor is a man between 45 and 60 years old who received an inactivated influenza vaccine. The chain combines TRBV11-2 with TRBJ1-2; the D gene is possibly TRBD1 (5 bases). Sequencing used PBMCs from blood, obtained 40 to 50 days after vaccination. The CDR3 loop reads CASSLGRVGYTF. The CDR3 nucleotides are TGTGCCAGCAGCTTAGGCAGGGTCGGCTACACCTTC.